The rows below give T cell receptor beta chains drawn from one sample of a study of somatic mutations in T cells in chronic GVHD. Sequencing was performed with immunoSEQ multiplex PCR; in TCRdb, only in-frame clones are kept and a portion is missing. The table includes some 13,000 clones, around 80% detected once. The sample was Vbeta20-negative CD4+ T cells from blood. These receptors were obtained from a male patient aged 50 or older with chronic graft-versus-host disease. Some T cells may originate from the graft donor. Both conserved end residues are part of each CDR3. Each record gives: D gene, clone size, J gene, V gene, CDR3 DNA, CDR3 protein. A D gene is named only where the DNA matches it firmly. Clone size, where shown, is once, few, many, or a class for clones that have expanded.

d_gene: NA; abundance: NA; j_gene: TRBJ2-1; v_gene: TRBV9; CDR3nt: TGTGCCAGCAGCGCCCGCTCCGCGGGCTACAATGAGCAGTTCTTC; CDR3aa: CASSARSAGYNEQFF
d_gene: TRBD2; abundance: NA; j_gene: TRBJ2-1; v_gene: TRBV5-4; CDR3nt: TGTGCCAGCAGCTCAAAACTAGCGGGAGGTCGGGAGCAGTTCTTC; CDR3aa: CASSSKLAGGREQFF
d_gene: TRBD2; abundance: medium-sized; j_gene: TRBJ2-7; v_gene: TRBV18; CDR3nt: TGTGCCAGCTCACCACCCGGGGGGGGAAGGTCCTACGAGCAGTACTTC; CDR3aa: CASSPPGGGRSYEQYF
d_gene: TRBD1; abundance: NA; j_gene: TRBJ1-5; v_gene: TRBV7-9; CDR3nt: TGTGCCAGCAGCACCGGGACAGGGGGTACGGCTCGGCCCCAGCATTTT; CDR3aa: CASSTGTGGTARPQHF
d_gene: TRBD1; abundance: NA; j_gene: TRBJ2-7; v_gene: TRBV7-2; CDR3nt: TGTGCCAGCAGCCCCGCCGGGACAGGGTCCTACGAGCAGTACTTC; CDR3aa: CASSPAGTGSYEQYF
d_gene: NA; abundance: NA; j_gene: TRBJ2-1; v_gene: TRBV19; CDR3nt: TGTGCCAGTAGTATAGGGGGGCTGGAGCAGTTCTTC; CDR3aa: CASSIGGLEQFF
d_gene: TRBD1; abundance: NA; j_gene: TRBJ2-7; v_gene: TRBV7-6; CDR3nt: TGTGCCAGCAGCGAGGGACAGGGGACTACCTACGAGCAGTACTTC; CDR3aa: CASSEGQGTTYEQYF
d_gene: TRBD1; abundance: NA; j_gene: TRBJ2-1; v_gene: TRBV7-9; CDR3nt: TGTGCCAGCACACGACGGGGACAGGGGGGAGGTGAGCAGTTCTTC; CDR3aa: CASTRRGQGGGEQFF
d_gene: TRBD1; abundance: NA; j_gene: TRBJ1-2; v_gene: TRBV11-1; CDR3nt: TGTGCCAGCAGCCTACCAGGGGGTGGCTATGGCTACACCTTC; CDR3aa: CASSLPGGGYGYTF
d_gene: NA; abundance: NA; j_gene: TRBJ1-1; v_gene: TRBV18; CDR3nt: TGTGCCAGCTCCCTACTCACCGGGGGTTATGGAGCTTTCTTT; CDR3aa: CASSLLTGGYGAFF
d_gene: NA; abundance: NA; j_gene: TRBJ1-1; v_gene: TRBV18; CDR3nt: TGTGCCAGCTCACCACTTTCAACAAAAATGAACACTGAAGCTTTCTTT; CDR3aa: CASSPLSTKMNTEAFF
d_gene: NA; abundance: NA; j_gene: TRBJ2-2; v_gene: TRBV7-2; CDR3nt: TGTGCCAGCAGCTACAGGACAGAAAACACCGGGGAGCTGTTTTTT; CDR3aa: CASSYRTENTGELFF
d_gene: TRBD1; abundance: NA; j_gene: TRBJ2-5; v_gene: TRBV10-2; CDR3nt: TGCGCCAGCAGCCTGGGGGGGACAGGGGCTCAAGAGACCCAGTACTTC; CDR3aa: CASSLGGTGAQETQYF
d_gene: TRBD1; abundance: NA; j_gene: TRBJ1-5; v_gene: TRBV7-2; CDR3nt: TGTGCCAGCGGGACTGGACAGGGGGCCGCTCAGCCCCAGCATTTT; CDR3aa: CASGTGQGAAQPQHF
d_gene: TRBD1; abundance: NA; j_gene: TRBJ2-7; v_gene: TRBV25-1; CDR3nt: TGTGCCAGCAGTTCTCTCGGACAGGGGAACTCCTACGAGCAGTACTTC; CDR3aa: CASSSLGQGNSYEQYF
d_gene: TRBD1; abundance: once; j_gene: TRBJ2-4; v_gene: TRBV7-9; CDR3nt: TGTGCCAGCAGCTTAGGGGTGGGGACAGGGCGAGGAAACATTCAGTACTTC; CDR3aa: CASSLGVGTGRGNIQYF
d_gene: NA; abundance: NA; j_gene: TRBJ1-2; v_gene: TRBV5-6; CDR3nt: TGTGCCAGCAGCTTGGCTCAGGCCCTGTTCTATGGCTACACCTTC; CDR3aa: CASSLAQALFYGYTF
d_gene: NA; abundance: NA; j_gene: TRBJ2-4; v_gene: TRBV2; CDR3nt: TGTGCCAGCAGGTCCAGGGTCTCCAAAAACATTCAGTACTTC; CDR3aa: CASRSRVSKNIQYF
d_gene: NA; abundance: NA; j_gene: TRBJ2-1; v_gene: TRBV7-2; CDR3nt: TGTGCCAGCAGCCTCAACCAGGGGAGTTGGTTCAATGAGCAGTTCTTC; CDR3aa: CASSLNQGSWFNEQFF
d_gene: NA; abundance: NA; j_gene: TRBJ1-1; v_gene: TRBV7-9; CDR3nt: TGTGCCAGCAGCTCCCAGAACACTGAAGCTTTCTTT; CDR3aa: CASSSQNTEAFF
d_gene: NA; abundance: NA; j_gene: TRBJ2-1; v_gene: TRBV2; CDR3nt: TGTGCCAGCAGTGAACGGGGGACGTCCTCCTACAATGAGCAGTTCTTC; CDR3aa: CASSERGTSSYNEQFF
d_gene: TRBD2; abundance: NA; j_gene: TRBJ2-5; v_gene: TRBV29-1; CDR3nt: TGCAGCGTTGCCGGGCTAGCGGGCGTTTTAGAGACCCAGTACTTC; CDR3aa: CSVAGLAGVLETQYF
d_gene: NA; abundance: NA; j_gene: TRBJ1-4; v_gene: TRBV6-6; CDR3nt: TGTGCCAGCAGTACCACAGGGAACTCTAATGAAAAACTGTTTTTT; CDR3aa: CASSTTGNSNEKLFF
d_gene: NA; abundance: NA; j_gene: TRBJ2-3; v_gene: TRBV21-1; CDR3nt: TGTGCCAGCAGCTCGCGCGGGACTAGCGGGGGGACCCGAACGCAGTATTTT; CDR3aa: CASSSRGTSGGTRTQYF
d_gene: TRBD1; abundance: NA; j_gene: TRBJ1-4; v_gene: TRBV27; CDR3nt: TGTGCCAGCAGTTCCCAGGGGGCCGGGGAAAAACTGTTTTTT; CDR3aa: CASSSQGAGEKLFF
d_gene: TRBD2; abundance: NA; j_gene: TRBJ2-1; v_gene: TRBV14; CDR3nt: TGTGCCAGCAGCCTTCCCGGGACTAGCAACAATGAGCAGTTCTTC; CDR3aa: CASSLPGTSNNEQFF
d_gene: NA; abundance: NA; j_gene: TRBJ1-2; v_gene: TRBV5-6; CDR3nt: TGTGCCAGCAGCTTGGCTCAGGCCCTGTTCTATGGCCACACCTTC; CDR3aa: CASSLAQALFYGHTF
d_gene: TRBD1; abundance: NA; j_gene: TRBJ1-2; v_gene: TRBV28; CDR3nt: TGTGCCAGCAGTTACGGACAGGGGTATGGCTACACCTTC; CDR3aa: CASSYGQGYGYTF
d_gene: TRBD1; abundance: NA; j_gene: TRBJ1-2; v_gene: TRBV7-2; CDR3nt: TGTGCCAGCACAGGGGGCGGCTATGGCTACACCTTC; CDR3aa: CASTGGGYGYTF
d_gene: NA; abundance: NA; j_gene: TRBJ2-6; v_gene: TRBV6-6; CDR3nt: TGTGCCAGCAGTCTTCCCCTCTCTGGGGCCAACGTCCTGACTTTC; CDR3aa: CASSLPLSGANVLTF
d_gene: NA; abundance: NA; j_gene: TRBJ2-1; v_gene: TRBV2; CDR3nt: TGTGCCAGCAGTGAAGTAGGAGGCCAGCAGTTCTTC; CDR3aa: CASSEVGGQQFF
d_gene: NA; abundance: NA; j_gene: TRBJ2-7; v_gene: TRBV6-5; CDR3nt: TGTGCCAGCGGATCCCGACAGGATTCCTACGAGCAGTACTTC; CDR3aa: CASGSRQDSYEQYF
d_gene: TRBD1; abundance: NA; j_gene: TRBJ1-6; v_gene: TRBV2; CDR3nt: TGTGCCAGCAGTGAAGAAATGACAGGGGGCCCACCCCTCCACTTT; CDR3aa: CASSEEMTGGPPLHF
d_gene: NA; abundance: NA; j_gene: TRBJ2-2; v_gene: TRBV5-5; CDR3nt: TGTGCCAGCAGCCCCCAGGTGGGTCTCAACACCGGGGAGCTGTTTTTT; CDR3aa: CASSPQVGLNTGELFF
d_gene: TRBD2; abundance: few; j_gene: TRBJ2-7; v_gene: TRBV2; CDR3nt: TGTGCCAGCAGTGTGATCGGGGGGGCGGGCGAGCAGTACTTC; CDR3aa: CASSVIGGAGEQYF
d_gene: NA; abundance: NA; j_gene: TRBJ2-5; v_gene: TRBV5-6; CDR3nt: TGTGCCAGCAGCTTGGGTACAGGGCGGGTAGAGACCCAGTACTTC; CDR3aa: CASSLGTGRVETQYF
d_gene: NA; abundance: NA; j_gene: TRBJ1-2; v_gene: TRBV28; CDR3nt: TGTGCCAGCTTGGCCGGGGTGGGCTATGGCTACACCTTC; CDR3aa: CASLAGVGYGYTF
d_gene: TRBD1; abundance: NA; j_gene: TRBJ1-2; v_gene: TRBV19; CDR3nt: TGTGCCAGTAGCGGACAGGGAACTAACTATGGCTACACCTTC; CDR3aa: CASSGQGTNYGYTF
d_gene: TRBD1; abundance: NA; j_gene: TRBJ2-5; v_gene: TRBV11-3; CDR3nt: TGTGCCAGCAGTCCAGGGGGCGAGCAAGAGACCCAGTACTTC; CDR3aa: CASSPGGEQETQYF
d_gene: NA; abundance: NA; j_gene: TRBJ2-7; v_gene: TRBV10-1; CDR3nt: TGCGCCAGCAGCCGATCCCTGGGGGCTGGCTCCTACGAGCAGTACTTC; CDR3aa: CASSRSLGAGSYEQYF
d_gene: NA; abundance: NA; j_gene: TRBJ1-5; v_gene: TRBV7-2; CDR3nt: TGTGCCAGCAGCGCACAGGGTTACGGTAGCAATCAGCCCCAGCATTTT; CDR3aa: CASSAQGYGSNQPQHF
d_gene: NA; abundance: few; j_gene: TRBJ2-5; v_gene: TRBV7-3; CDR3nt: TGTGCCAGCAGCTTTCGGCAGGGGCAAGGCCAAGAGACCCAGTACTTC; CDR3aa: CASSFRQGQGQETQYF
d_gene: NA; abundance: once; j_gene: TRBJ1-5; v_gene: TRBV28; CDR3nt: TGTGCCAGCAGTTCCGACGGGGTACGGGGAGCCCAGCATTTT; CDR3aa: CASSSDGVRGAQHF
d_gene: NA; abundance: NA; j_gene: TRBJ1-1; v_gene: TRBV7-2; CDR3nt: TGTGCCAGCAGCTTATTCGGGGGGTTGACTGAAGCTTTCTTT; CDR3aa: CASSLFGGLTEAFF
d_gene: NA; abundance: few; j_gene: TRBJ2-3; v_gene: TRBV18; CDR3nt: TGTGCCAGCTCACTAGCAGATACGCAGTATTTT; CDR3aa: CASSLADTQYF
d_gene: TRBD1; abundance: NA; j_gene: TRBJ2-7; v_gene: TRBV19; CDR3nt: TGTGCCAGTAGTGCGTCCAGGGGGCATGTTGGGGCGTCATACTCCTACGAGCAGTACTTC; CDR3aa: CASSASRGHVGASYSYEQYF